Detailed here is one T cell receptor (beta chain). The antigen is not known. The second PCR ran about 6 to 11 cycles with a sample-barcoded 5' primer and J-beta primers. TCRdb redid the calling of the 5' RACE reads with MiXCR, one entry per CDR3 protein. Among roughly 410,000 distinct CDR3 sequences listed, about 49% were seen once. The sample is drawn from a study of blood T cells in healthy people across ages. Study in general: Per two T cells, template switching captured roughly one barcoded beta molecule. Study results and limitations: Donor CMV status, an unknown factor, possibly confounded changes in expanded clonotypes.

Donors gave 9 to 10 milliliters of peripheral blood apiece. The extraction recovered at least 5 micrograms of total RNA per sample. CDR3 length equals 15 residues. With V trimmed by 4 bases and J by 5 bases, 6 bases remained unmatched. CDR1 is SQVTM, CDR2 ANQGSEA, per germline. The clonotype was recovered from a man in his fifties or sixties in good health. This chain joins TRBV29-1 and TRBJ2-7, with 15 bases lining up with TRBD2. Sequencing used blood. The CDR3 sequence is CSVGGLAGGRHEQYF. CDR3 DNA: TGCAGCGTTGGGGGACTAGCGGGAGGCAGACACGAGCAGTACTTC.